What follows describes a single T cell receptor (beta chain). Its antigen remains unknown. CDR1 and CDR2 from the germline V gene are MNHEY and SVGAGI. The V and J ends lost 7 bases and 6 bases, in that order; junction bases with no gene match: 11. This CDR3 spans 15 amino acids. These data belong to a study of T cell responses to AZD1222 COVID-19 vaccine. Study in general: Second-dose recipients at about 4 or about 12 weeks were treated as one pooled group. Findings of the study overall: White British ancestry dominated among donors, who included more females, and clonal diversity was possibly underestimated. All repertoire sampling was performed exclusively after the peak T cell response.

The method was immunoSEQ multiplex PCR; TCRdb's version includes in-frame clones alone and lacks a portion of them. The repertoire holds 200,000 to 300,000 clones, with more than 80% as singletons. The receptor was isolated from an adult in good health. The material was peripheral blood, obtained on day 0 of AZD1222 vaccination. The J gene is TRBJ2-2, the V gene TRBV6-5; 7 bases agree with TRBD1. CDR3 sequence: CASTRYRDRPGELFF. DNA of the CDR3: TGTGCCAGCACACGATACCGGGACAGACCCGGGGAGCTGTTTTTT.